The sequence of this T cell receptor beta chain was determined in a study of blood T cell repertoires in COVID-19. Repertoires were generated with immunoSEQ multiplex PCR, while TCRdb's copy carries only in-frame clones and drops some. The data contain about 90,000 clones, about 80% of them singletons. Germline-derived CDR1 and CDR2 are MNHEY and SVGAGI. The CDR3 contains 14 residues. V lost 2 bases and J 1 base, leaving 9 bases between the germline ends. The sequencing input was peripheral blood. The receptor was derived from a woman in her seventies with acute or convalescent COVID-19. The gene calls are TRBV6-5 and TRBJ2-7; tentatively, D is TRBD2 (6 bases). The CDR3 DNA reads TGTGCCAGCAGTTACACGGGGGATTCCTACGAGCAGTACTTC. Translated, it gives CASSYTGDSYEQYF.